Here is one TCR beta chain with its context. This specimen includes other DNA sequences encoding the same CDR3. The record originates from a study of beta chain features in type 1 diabetes. The germline CDR1 and CDR2 sequences are MNHNS and SASEGT. The V gene end was trimmed by 3 bases and the J gene end by 6 bases; junction bases not matched to a gene: 2. The CDR3 runs 12 residues. What was sequenced were expressed TCRB transcripts, since all of the isolated RNA had been reverse transcribed. Clones were sequenced by immunoSEQ multiplex PCR, and TCRdb holds only the in-frame ones, with some missing. This sample has about 40,000 clones, with over 45% found just once. Researchers reported sorting CD4+ naive, central memory, regulatory and stem cell-like memory cells via CD45RO/CCR7/CD25/CD127/CD95/CD27.

Sequencing used central memory CD4+ T cells from blood. V gene TRBV6-1 combines with J gene TRBJ2-7, with 7 bases fitting TRBD1. The source of this sequence is a young woman in good health. CDR3 coding DNA: TGTGCCAGCAGTGAGGCAGGGGGCGAGCAGTACTTC. It encodes CASSEAGGEQYF.